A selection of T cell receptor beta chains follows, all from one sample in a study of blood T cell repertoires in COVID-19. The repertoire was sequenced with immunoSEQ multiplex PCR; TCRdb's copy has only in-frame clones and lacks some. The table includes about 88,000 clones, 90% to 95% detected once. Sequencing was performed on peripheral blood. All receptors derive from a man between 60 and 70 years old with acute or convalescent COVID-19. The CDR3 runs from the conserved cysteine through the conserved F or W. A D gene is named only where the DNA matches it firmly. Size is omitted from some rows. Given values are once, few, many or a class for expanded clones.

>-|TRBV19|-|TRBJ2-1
TGTGCCAGTAGTATAGCAAGGGACTCCCACACAGCGAATGAGCAGTTCTTC
CASSIARDSHTANEQFF
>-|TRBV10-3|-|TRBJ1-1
TGTGCCATCAGCCCGGGAACTGAAGCTTTCTTT
CAISPGTEAFF
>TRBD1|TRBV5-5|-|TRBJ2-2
TGTGCCAGCAGCCCGCTACTGACAGGGACCGGGGAGCTGTTTTTT
CASSPLLTGTGELFF
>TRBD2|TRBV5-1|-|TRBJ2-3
TGCGCCAGCAGCATCGGGACTAGCGGGGAGCAGGGTACGCAGTATTTT
CASSIGTSGEQGTQYF
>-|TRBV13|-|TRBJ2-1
TGTGCCAGCAGCTTAAGTTACGGGAATGAGCAGTTCTTC
CASSLSYGNEQFF
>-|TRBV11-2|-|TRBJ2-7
TGTGCCAGCAGCTTAGCCCTACTAGCTTACGAGCAGTACTTC
CASSLALLAYEQYF
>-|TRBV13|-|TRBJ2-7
TGTGCCAGCAGCCAAATCTACAGGAGCTACGAGCAGTACTTC
CASSQIYRSYEQYF
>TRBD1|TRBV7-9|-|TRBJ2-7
TGTGCCAGCAGCTCGGACAGGATCAGCTCCTACGAGCAGTACTTC
CASSSDRISSYEQYF
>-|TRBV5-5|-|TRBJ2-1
TGTGCCAGCAGCTTGGTAGTTATCAATGAGCAGTTCTTC
CASSLVVINEQFF
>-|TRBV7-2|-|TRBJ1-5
TGTGCCAGCAGCTTGGGCCCCGATCAGCCCCAGCATTTT
CASSLGPDQPQHF
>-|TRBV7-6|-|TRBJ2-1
TGTGCCAGCAGCCTAGGGTGGGGGGATGAGCAGTTCTTC
CASSLGWGDEQFF
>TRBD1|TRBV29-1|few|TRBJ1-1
TGCAGCGTTCAGGGGGCGCCGCGCACTGAAGCTTTCTTT
CSVQGAPRTEAFF
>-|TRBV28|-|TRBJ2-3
TGTGCCAGCAGTTTAGCCGGGGTGGGAGATACGCAGTATTTT
CASSLAGVGDTQYF
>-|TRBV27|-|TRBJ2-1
TGTGCCAGCAGTAGGGGGGACAGCCTCAATGAGCAGTTCTTC
CASSRGDSLNEQFF
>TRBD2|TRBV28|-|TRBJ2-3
TGTGCCAGCGCAGGGGGACTAGCGGGGGCTAGCACAGATACGCAGTATTTT
CASAGGLAGASTDTQYF
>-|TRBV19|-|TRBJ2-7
TGTGCCAGTAGTATAGATCCGGTGATCGACTACGAGCAGTACTTC
CASSIDPVIDYEQYF
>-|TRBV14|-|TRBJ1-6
TGTGCCAGCAGCCAAGGAGTAGGGGATTCACCCCTCCACTTT
CASSQGVGDSPLHF
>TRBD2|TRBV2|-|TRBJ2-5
TGTGCCAGCAGTGCGGCTAGCGGGGCCCAAGAGACCCAGTACTTC
CASSAASGAQETQYF
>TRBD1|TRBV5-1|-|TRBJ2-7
TGCGCCAGCGGCTTCAACCATCCCGGGACAGTAGCCTACGAGCAGTACTTC
CASGFNHPGTVAYEQYF
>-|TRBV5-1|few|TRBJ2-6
TGCGCCAGCAGCCTTTCTGGGGCCAACGTCCTGACTTTC
CASSLSGANVLTF
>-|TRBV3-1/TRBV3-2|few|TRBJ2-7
TGTGCCAGCAGCCTGGGGTCTGGGGTCGGGGACGAGCAGTACTTC
CASSLGSGVGDEQYF
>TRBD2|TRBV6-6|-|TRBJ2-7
TGTGCCAGCAGTTACTCTATGCGGGAGAAGGGCGAGCAGTACTTC
CASSYSMREKGEQYF